This TCR beta chain was sequenced for a study of blood T cells in healthy people across ages. A word on this clonotype: Its antigen is not known.

Study observations and caveats: Estimates drawn from one million T cells were deemed to understate diversity.

Using a J-beta primer mix together with a sample-barcoded 5' primer, a second PCR was run for roughly 7 to 11 cycles. TCRdb passed the 5' RACE reads through MiXCR, listing each CDR3 protein once. The repertoire holds fewer than 900,000 distinct CDR3 sequences, with around 46% as singletons. Looked up from germline, CDR1 is LGHNA and CDR2 is YNFKEQ. The CDR3 spans 11 residues. Trimming removed 1 base at V and 11 bases at J, with 8 bases between. This sequence was found in an older woman in good health. The material sequenced was blood. V gene TRBV4-2 combines with J gene TRBJ1-1; D is undetermined. The chain's CDR3 is CASSQGYGAFF. DNA of the CDR3: TGTGCCAGCAGCCAAGGGTATGGGGCTTTCTTT.